The present TCR beta chain was sequenced within a study of blood T cells in healthy people across ages. The second PCR ran roughly 7 to 12 cycles with a sample-barcoded 5' primer and J-beta primers. Sequencing yielded, for each sample, at least 3 million paired-end reads carrying CDR3. TCRdb re-derived calls from the 5' RACE reads in MiXCR, one entry per CDR3 protein. Of about 970,000 distinct CDR3 sequences in the sample, 51% are singletons; the top ten hold 20% to 25%. The CDR3 sequence is 16 residues long. V gave up 2 bases and J gave up 0 bases, with 10 bases separating them. The rearrangement links TRBV12-3 or TRBV12-4 to TRBJ1-4; no reliable D call. This TCR came from a woman aged 55-69 years in good health. Sequenced: blood. For the CDR3, the DNA is TGTGCCAGCAGTTTAAGGCCCACAGCAACTAATGAAAAACTGTTTTTT. It is translated as CASSLRPTATNEKLFF.